This T cell receptor (beta chain) was identified in a study of OX40 agonist ivuxolimab in advanced cancers. For context, the study as a whole: Ivuxolimab was a fully human IgG2 agonistic monoclonal antibody targeting the costimulatory receptor OX40 (CD134). Intravenous ivuxolimab was administered to patients every 2 weeks at six dose levels: 0.01, 0.1, 0.3, 1.5, 3 and 10 mg/kg. Of the roughly 53 patients in dose escalation, about 20 had hepatocellular carcinoma, some 15 had melanoma, 9 had renal cell carcinoma and 9 had head and neck cancer. The dose-escalation cohort was about 87% male with a mean age of about 58 years, ranging from roughly 20 to 80. Patients were allowed to have had prior anti-PD-1, anti-PD-L1 or anti-CTLA-4 therapy, and around 37% of the dose-escalation patients had previously received checkpoint inhibitors. Partial responses occurred in three dose-escalation patients, of whom one had hepatocellular carcinoma and two had cutaneous melanoma. Peripheral TCRbeta sequencing was intended to test whether TCR sequence diversity was altered and clonal T-cell expansion was caused by ivuxolimab. The monotherapy dose-escalation portion (N = 52 patients) of the phase I ivuxolimab trial is reported in the paper.

From a lookup of the germline V gene (reference sequence), CDR1 and CDR2 are SSHAT and FNYEAQ. From V the trimming removes 1 base and from J it removes 6 bases, while the gene matches leave 3 bases of the junction unaccounted for. There are 14 amino acids in the CDR3, from cysteine to phenylalanine inclusive. Of the read, only the CDR3 DNA is kept; its 42 bases are in frame from base 1. Genomic DNA was isolated from the sorted cells so that the TCRbeta CDR3 region could be sequenced. TCRbeta CDR3 regions were sequenced using the immunoSEQ Assay. TCRdb took this table from immuneACCESS and kept in-frame rearrangements with V and J called. Such tables lack part of the clones; where checked against another copy, unresolved V genes explain under half of the gap, and the rest is unexplained. The sample data list about 15,000 clones, and around 90% of these were observed just once. Clones ranked in the top ten supply approximately 28% of the sample.

Patients with a history of autoimmune disease or receiving systemic immunosuppression were excluded from the trial. Peripheral blood for TCR sequencing was collected from all dose cohorts at baseline, on cycle 4 day 1, and on cycle 7 day 1. Samples came from an open-label, multicenter, first-in-human phase I dose-escalation trial of ivuxolimab. The trial enrolled adults with locally advanced or metastatic head and neck squamous cell, hepatocellular, melanoma or renal cell carcinoma. Before TCR sequencing, CD4+ T cells and CD8+ T cells were sorted from peripheral blood as separate populations. The investigation overall reported the following: At doses from 0.1 to 3.0 mg/kg, clonal expansion was seen in both CD4+ and CD8+ blood T cells between baseline and week 6. Partial responders in the 0.1-3.0 mg/kg groups had among the lowest normalized peripheral clonal expansion, especially among CD8+ T cells. The antigen specificity of the clonally expanded peripheral T cells was not determined. On average, CD8+ T cells showed more expanded clones than CD4+ T cells after ivuxolimab. Low levels of normalized T-cell clonal expansion were also seen in some nonresponding patients.

This clone has just one count. It lacks a known antigen. The input lacks base qualities; no much larger clone sits a single base away. The TCR originated in an adult with an advanced solid tumor such as melanoma, head and neck, liver or kidney cancer. Recombination connected TRBV7-7 to TRBJ2-7, with TRBD1 identical over 10 junction bases. Sequencing used CD4+ or CD8+ T cells sorted from blood, obtained in a trial of the OX40 agonist ivuxolimab. The nucleotides are TGTGCCAGCAGCTTAGAGACAGGGGGCTCCGAGCAGTACTTC. This is translated as CASSLETGGSEQYF.